This T cell receptor beta chain is from a study of a mutant IDH1 vaccine in newly diagnosed glioma. Across the whole study: Once 4-6 weeks had passed after radiotherapy alone, vaccination started, or it started with temozolomide cycles. Week 35 was safety follow-up visit V12; week 47 was end-of-study visit V13.

General study points: Vaccine-induced immune responses occurred in approximately 93% of patients.

Profiled with immunoSEQ multiplex PCR; TCRdb holds only in-frame clones, not every one. The table includes 45,000 to 65,000 clones, 65% detected once. Time point specified: week 47, end of study. The investigators gave 300 ug of mutant IDH1 20-mer peptide in each vaccine dose, together with topical imiquimod. Eight vaccinations reached patients in weeks 1, 3, 5, 7, 11, 15, 19 and 23. The trim removed 6 bases at V and 4 bases at J, leaving 9 bases unmatched. Germline CDR1 is MNHEY and CDR2 is SVGAGI. The CDR3 has 14 amino acids. Details on this clone: Its antigen is still unknown.

Sequences were derived from peripheral blood mononuclear cells (PBMCs), sampled from a glioma patient whose treatment included an IDH1 peptide vaccine. The receptor comes from a man aged 35-49 years with glioma. Some clones in this sample may be carry-over from other donors' samples. The chain employs TRBV6-5 and TRBJ2-7; 7 bases are shared with TRBD1. The CDR3 reads CASSSSRQGYEQYF. For the CDR3, the DNA is TGTGCCAGCAGCTCCAGCCGACAGGGTTACGAGCAGTACTTC.